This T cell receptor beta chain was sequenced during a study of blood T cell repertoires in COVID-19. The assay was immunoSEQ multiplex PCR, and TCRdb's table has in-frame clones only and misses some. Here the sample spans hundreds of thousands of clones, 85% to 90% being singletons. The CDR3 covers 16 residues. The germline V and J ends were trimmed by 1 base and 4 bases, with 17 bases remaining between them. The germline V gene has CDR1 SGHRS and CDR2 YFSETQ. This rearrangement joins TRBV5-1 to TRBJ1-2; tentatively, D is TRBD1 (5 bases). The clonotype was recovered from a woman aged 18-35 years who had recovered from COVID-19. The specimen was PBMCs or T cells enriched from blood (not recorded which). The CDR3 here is CASSLSPRMGGYGYTF. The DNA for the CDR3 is TGCGCCAGCAGCTTGAGCCCTCGGATGGGGGGCTATGGCTACACCTTC.